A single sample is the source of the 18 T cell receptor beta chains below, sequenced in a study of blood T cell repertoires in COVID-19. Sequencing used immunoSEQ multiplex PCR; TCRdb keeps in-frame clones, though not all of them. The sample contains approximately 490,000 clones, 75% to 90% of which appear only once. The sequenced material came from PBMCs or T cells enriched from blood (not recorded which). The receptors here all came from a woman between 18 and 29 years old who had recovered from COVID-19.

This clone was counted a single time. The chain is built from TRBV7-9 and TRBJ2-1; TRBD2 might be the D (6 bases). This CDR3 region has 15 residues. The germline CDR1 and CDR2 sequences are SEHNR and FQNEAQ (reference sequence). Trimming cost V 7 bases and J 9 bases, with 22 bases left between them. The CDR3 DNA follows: TGTGCCAGCATCACGGGAGTTGGTTACGGTGGTGAGCAGTTCTTC. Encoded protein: CASITGVGYGGEQFF.

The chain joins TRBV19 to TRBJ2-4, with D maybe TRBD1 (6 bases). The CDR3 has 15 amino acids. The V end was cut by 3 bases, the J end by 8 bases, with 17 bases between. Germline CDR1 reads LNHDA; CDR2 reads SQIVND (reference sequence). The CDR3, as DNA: TGTGCCAGTAGTATTGGGGGCTCCCCCGTTGACATTCAGTACTTC. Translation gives CASSIGGSPVDIQYF. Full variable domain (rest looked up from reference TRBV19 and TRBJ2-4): DGGITQSPKYLFRKEGQNVTLSCEQNLNHDAMYWYRQDPGQGLRLIYYSQIVNDFQKGDIAEGYSVSREKKESFPLTVTSAQKNPTAFYLCASSIGGSPVDIQYFGAGTRLSVL.

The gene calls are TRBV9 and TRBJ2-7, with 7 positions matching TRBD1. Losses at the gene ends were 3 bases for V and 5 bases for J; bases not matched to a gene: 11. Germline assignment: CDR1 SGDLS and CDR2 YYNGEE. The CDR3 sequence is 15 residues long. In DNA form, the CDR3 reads TGTGCCAGCAGCGAGACACAGGGGACGGCTGACGAGCAGTACTTC. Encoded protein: CASSETQGTADEQYF.

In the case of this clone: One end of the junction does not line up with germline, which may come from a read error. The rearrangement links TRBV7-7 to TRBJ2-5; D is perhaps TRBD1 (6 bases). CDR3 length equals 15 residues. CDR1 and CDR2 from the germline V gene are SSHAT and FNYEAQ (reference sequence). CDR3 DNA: TGTGCTAGCAGCTCAGGACAGAGGGCTTCAGAGACCCAGTACTTC. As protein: CASSSGQRASETQYF.

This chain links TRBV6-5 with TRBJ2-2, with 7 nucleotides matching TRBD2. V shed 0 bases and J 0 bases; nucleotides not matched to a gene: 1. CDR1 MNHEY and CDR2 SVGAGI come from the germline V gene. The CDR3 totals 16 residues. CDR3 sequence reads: CASSYSGGSNTGELFF. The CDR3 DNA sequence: TGTGCCAGCAGTTACTCGGGGGGGTCGAACACCGGGGAGCTGTTTTTT.

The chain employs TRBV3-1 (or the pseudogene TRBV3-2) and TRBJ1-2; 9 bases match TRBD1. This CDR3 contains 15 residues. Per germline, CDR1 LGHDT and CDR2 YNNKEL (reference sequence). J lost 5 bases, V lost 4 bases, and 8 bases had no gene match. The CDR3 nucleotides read TGTGCCAGCAGCCGCTCCGGGACAGGGTTGTATGGCTACACCTTC. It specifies CASSRSGTGLYGYTF.

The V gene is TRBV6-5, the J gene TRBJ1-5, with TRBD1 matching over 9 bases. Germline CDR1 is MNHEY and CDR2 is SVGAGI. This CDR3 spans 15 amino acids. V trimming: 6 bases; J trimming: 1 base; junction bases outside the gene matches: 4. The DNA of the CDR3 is TGTGCCAGCAGCCGGACAGGGGCCAGCAATCAGCCCCAGCATTTT. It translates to CASSRTGASNQPQHF.

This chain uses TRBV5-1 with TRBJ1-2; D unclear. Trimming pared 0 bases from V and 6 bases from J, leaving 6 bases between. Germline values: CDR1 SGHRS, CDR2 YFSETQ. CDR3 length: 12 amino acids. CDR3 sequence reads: CASSLGPDGYTF. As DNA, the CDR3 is TGCGCCAGCAGCTTGGGCCCGGATGGCTACACCTTC.

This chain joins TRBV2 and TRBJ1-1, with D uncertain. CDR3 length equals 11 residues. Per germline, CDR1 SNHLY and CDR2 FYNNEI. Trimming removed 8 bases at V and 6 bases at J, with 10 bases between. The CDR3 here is CASRRGSEAFF. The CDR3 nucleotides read TGTGCCAGCCGTCGGGGTTCTGAAGCTTTCTTT.

The CDR3 is CASSLGRINEQFF. For the CDR3, the DNA is TGTGCCAGCAGCCTGGGGAGAATCAATGAGCAGTTCTTC. The chain has TRBV11-2 and TRBJ2-1, with a possible D match to TRBD2 (5 bases). The germline gives CDR1 SGHAT, CDR2 FQNNGV. This CDR3 spans 13 amino acids. Trimming left V 5 bases short and J 6 bases short, with 11 bases between.

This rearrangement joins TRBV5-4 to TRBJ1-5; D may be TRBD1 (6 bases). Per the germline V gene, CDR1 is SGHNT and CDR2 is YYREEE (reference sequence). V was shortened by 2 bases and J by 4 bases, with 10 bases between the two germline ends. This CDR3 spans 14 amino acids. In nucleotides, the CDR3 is TGTGCCAGCAGCTTAACAGGGACAAATCAGCCCCAGCATTTT. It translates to CASSLTGTNQPQHF.

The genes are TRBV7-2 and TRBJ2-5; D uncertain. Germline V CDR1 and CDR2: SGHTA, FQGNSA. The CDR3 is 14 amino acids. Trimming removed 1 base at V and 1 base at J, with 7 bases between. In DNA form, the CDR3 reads TGTGCCAGCAGCTTAGTGGTCAGCCAAGAGACCCAGTACTTC. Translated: CASSLVVSQETQYF.

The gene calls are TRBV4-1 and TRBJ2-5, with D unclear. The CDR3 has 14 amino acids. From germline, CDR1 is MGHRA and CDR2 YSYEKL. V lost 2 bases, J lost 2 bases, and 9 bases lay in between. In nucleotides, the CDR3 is TGCGCCAGCAGCCAACCGTCGTATCAAGAGACCCAGTACTTC. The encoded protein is CASSQPSYQETQYF.

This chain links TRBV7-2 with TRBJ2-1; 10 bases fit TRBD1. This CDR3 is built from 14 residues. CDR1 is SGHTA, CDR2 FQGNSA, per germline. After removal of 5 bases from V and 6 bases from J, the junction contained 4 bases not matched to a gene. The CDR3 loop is CASSRDRGVNEQFF. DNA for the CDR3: TGTGCCAGCAGCCGGGACAGGGGCGTCAATGAGCAGTTCTTC.

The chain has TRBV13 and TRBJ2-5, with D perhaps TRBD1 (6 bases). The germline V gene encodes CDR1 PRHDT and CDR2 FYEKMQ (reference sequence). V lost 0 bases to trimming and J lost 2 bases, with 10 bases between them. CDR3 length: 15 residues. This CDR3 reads CASSLGHGQQETQYF. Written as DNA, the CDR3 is TGTGCCAGCAGCTTAGGGCACGGACAGCAAGAGACCCAGTACTTC.

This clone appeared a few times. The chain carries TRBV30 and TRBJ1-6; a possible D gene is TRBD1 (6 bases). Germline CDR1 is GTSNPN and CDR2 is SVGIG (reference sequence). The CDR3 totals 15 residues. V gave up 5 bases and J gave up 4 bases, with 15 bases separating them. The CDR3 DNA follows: TGTGCCTGGGGGCGCGCCGGACAGTATAATTCACCCCTCCACTTT. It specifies CAWGRAGQYNSPLHF.

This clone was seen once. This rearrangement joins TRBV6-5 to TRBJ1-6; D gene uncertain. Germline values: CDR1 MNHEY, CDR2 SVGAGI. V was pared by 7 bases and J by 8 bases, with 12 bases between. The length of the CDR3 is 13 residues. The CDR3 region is CASIDFLHSPLHF. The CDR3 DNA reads TGTGCCAGCATAGACTTTTTGCATTCACCCCTCCACTTT.

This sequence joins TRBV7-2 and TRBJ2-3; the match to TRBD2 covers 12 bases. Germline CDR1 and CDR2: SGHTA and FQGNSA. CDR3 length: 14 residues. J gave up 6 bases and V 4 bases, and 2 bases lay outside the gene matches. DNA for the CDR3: TGTGCCAGCAGCTCCGGACTAGCGGGGGATACGCAGTATTTT. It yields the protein CASSSGLAGDTQYF.